This T cell receptor (beta chain) derives from a study of blood T cell repertoires in COVID-19 (dated by TCRdb to about 2020). Study-level background: Collaborator samples came from the United States, Italy and Spain and covered acute and convalescent phases of COVID-19. The material from the prospective study consisted of cDNA or gDNA derived from T cells, B-cell-depleted T cells, or PBMCs. Subjects who had been exposed to COVID-19, were actively infected with it, or had recovered from it provided the deeply sampled blood TCRbeta repertoires that made up the dataset. The repertoires were made available in a free public database intended to serve as a resource for research on the immune response to SARS-CoV-2. Samples came from the ongoing ImmuneRACE study (first 160 participants) plus 1,254 subjects from 6 global collaborators. A de-identified subject ID, COVID-19 status, age in years and sex were almost always included in the sample metadata. Where HLA class I and class II types were available, the types were taken from metadata supplied by the sample provider, not from assay-based typing.

The immunoSEQ Assay, a bias-controlled multiplex PCR, was used to amplify TCRbeta CDR3 regions from genomic DNA. Per the source publication's procedure: Within the assay, amplification of reference gene primers was used to estimate how many nucleated cells each sample contained. To quantify the absolute abundance of each unique TCRbeta CDR3 rearrangement, sequence reads were collapsed and filtered. For each sample, productive Simpson clonality was calculated as the square root of Simpson's diversity index over productive rearrangements. This immuneACCESS table, as held by TCRdb, lists in-frame sequences with V and J called but not all clones. Of the missing ones, under half trace to an unresolved V gene in checked studies; the others have no known cause. That table gives V, J and clone size, and the DNA gave D and trimming. The sample data list about 140,000 clones, and roughly 90% of these were observed just once. The ten most abundant clones make up 1.8% of the sample.

What the study reported, not specific to this receptor: Clinical and demographic metadata were provided uncurated, with the amount varying by source and participant.

Collaborating institutions collected whole blood in K2EDTA tubes following their own protocols. For TCRbeta analysis, collaborator samples were shipped as frozen whole blood, as isolated PBMCs, or as DNA extracted from either sample type. The germline V gene specifies SGDLS as CDR1 and YYNGEE as CDR2. Trimming removed 2 bases from V and 7 bases from J, leaving 13 bases between the germline ends. From cysteine to phenylalanine, the CDR3 is 14 amino acids long. The sequence is cut down to CDR3 DNA, 42 bases in frame from base 1. As concerns this clone: Its antigen is not yet known. It has no much larger one-base neighbor in the sample; base qualities were not kept.

The sequence joins TRBV9 to TRBJ2-1; too little of a D gene remains to name it. The TCR comes from a man between 65 and 85 years old with acute or convalescent COVID-19. Specimen: peripheral blood. The CDR3 protein: CASSVVGRGNEQFF. The DNA sequence is given as TGTGCCAGCAGCGTTGTCGGTAGAGGAAATGAGCAGTTCTTC.